This paragraph covers one T cell receptor beta chain sequence. This sample was included in a study of PD-1 blockade in classical Hodgkin lymphoma. Time point noted: cycle 4 day 1 (C4D1), after about 6 weeks of nivolumab. Each and every patient relapsed after autologous stem cell transplantation, and patients got differing brentuximab vedotin exposure. The CDR3 contains 12 residues. The germline CDR1 and CDR2 sequences are MNHEY and SMNVEV (reference sequence). The V end was cut by 3 bases, the J end by 6 bases, with 7 bases between. Repertoires were generated with immunoSEQ multiplex PCR, while TCRdb's copy carries only in-frame clones and drops some. The sample consists of tens of thousands of clones, nearly 90% of them appearing once.

Material: peripheral blood mononuclear cells (PBMCs), obtained before the fourth cycle of nivolumab. The V gene is TRBV27, the J gene TRBJ2-3; no clear D. The receptor's source is a human donor with classical Hodgkin lymphoma. The CDR3 here is CASSFGLDTQYF. The CDR3 DNA follows: TGTGCCAGCAGTTTTGGTCTCGATACGCAGTATTTT.